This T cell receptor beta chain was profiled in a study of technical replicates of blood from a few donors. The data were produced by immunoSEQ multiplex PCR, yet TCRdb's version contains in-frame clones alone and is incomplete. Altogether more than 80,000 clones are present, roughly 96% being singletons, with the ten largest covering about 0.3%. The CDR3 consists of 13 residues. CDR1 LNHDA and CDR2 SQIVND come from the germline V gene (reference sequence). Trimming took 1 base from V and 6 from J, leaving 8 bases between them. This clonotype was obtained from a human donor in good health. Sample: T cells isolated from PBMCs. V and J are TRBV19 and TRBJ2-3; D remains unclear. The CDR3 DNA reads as TGTGCCAGTAGTATAGCCCCCCTGGATACGCAGTATTTT. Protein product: CASSIAPLDTQYF.